A selection of T cell receptor beta chains follows, all from one sample in a study of CD8 T cells in ankylosing spondylitis. TCRdb passed the 5' RACE reads through MiXCR, listing each CDR3 protein once. The sample has around 540,000 distinct CDR3 sequences; 9.5% to 15% are singletons. The sequenced sample consisted of blood, either unsorted or a sorted T cell fraction (not recorded which). These receptors were collected from a male donor with ankylosing spondylitis. Each CDR3 is given with its conserved first and last residue. Fields, in order: J gene, V gene, D gene, clone size, CDR3 protein, CDR3 DNA. A D gene is named only where the DNA matches it firmly. Size values are once, few and many counts, or a class for expanded clones, and some rows have none.

>TRBJ2-1|TRBV5-5|-|-
CASSLAGQGSYNEQFF
TGTGCCAGCAGCTTGGCCGGGCAGGGATCCTACAATGAGCAGTTCTTC
>TRBJ1-2|TRBV20-1|TRBD1|few
CSVDRANYGYTF
TGCAGTGTGGACAGGGCTAACTATGGCTACACCTTC
>TRBJ1-2|TRBV29-1|-|few
CSVGEGSSGYTF
TGCAGCGTTGGTGAGGGATCGAGTGGCTACACCTTC
>TRBJ1-5|TRBV10-3|-|few
CAISESMEGGSNQPQHF
TGTGCCATCAGTGAGTCAATGGAGGGCGGGAGCAATCAGCCCCAGCATTTT
>TRBJ1-4|TRBV3-1|-|few
CASNQGNEKLFF
TGTGCCAGCAACCAGGGTAATGAAAAACTGTTTTTT
>TRBJ2-7|TRBV5-4|-|few
CATARESSSYEQYF
TGTGCCACCGCCCGGGAGTCAAGCTCCTACGAGCAGTACTTC
>TRBJ2-5|TRBV24-1|-|many
CATSDFGETQYF
TGTGCCACCAGTGATTTTGGAGAGACCCAGTACTTC
>TRBJ1-2|TRBV6-6|-|few
CASSPGQYYGYTF
TGTGCCAGCAGTCCCGGACAGTACTATGGCTACACCTTC
>TRBJ1-2|TRBV4-2|TRBD1|-
CASSRPDRVNYGYTF
TGTGCCAGCAGCCGGCCGGACAGGGTTAACTATGGCTACACCTTC
>TRBJ2-5|TRBV2|-|few
CASSDGRETQYF
TGTGCCAGCAGTGATGGGAGGGAGACCCAGTACTTC
>TRBJ1-1|TRBV15|-|many
CATSRGMEGTEAFF
TGTGCCACCAGCAGAGGAATGGAGGGGACTGAAGCTTTCTTT
>TRBJ2-3|TRBV20-1|TRBD2|few
CSARKIAGGIYSTDTQYF
TGCAGTGCTAGAAAAATAGCGGGAGGGATCTATAGCACAGATACGCAGTATTTT
>TRBJ1-4|TRBV20-1|-|few
CSFTGGEKLFF
TGCAGCTTTACGGGGGGTGAAAAACTGTTTTTT
>TRBJ1-2|TRBV12-3/TRBV12-4|TRBD1|many
CASSPSGQVASGYTF
TGTGCCAGCAGTCCCTCGGGACAGGTCGCCTCGGGCTACACCTTC
>TRBJ1-1|TRBV14|-|few
CASSFRAFF
TGTGCCAGCAGCTTCCGGGCTTTCTTT
>TRBJ2-3|TRBV20-1|TRBD1|many
CSAYRGRGTDTQYF
TGCAGTGCTTACAGGGGGCGAGGTACAGATACGCAGTATTTT
>TRBJ1-1|TRBV5-1|TRBD1|few
CASSLSEGATEAFF
TGCGCCAGCAGCTTGTCGGAGGGGGCGACTGAAGCTTTCTTT
>TRBJ1-5|TRBV7-2|-|-
CASSFLTGGQPQHF
TGTGCCAGCAGCTTCTTGACCGGGGGACAGCCCCAGCATTTT
>TRBJ1-3|TRBV5-1|-|-
CASSLTGPTGGRSREHTIYF
TGCGCCAGCAGCTTGACAGGGCCGACAGGCGGAAGAAGTAGAGAACACACCATATATTTT
>TRBJ2-2|TRBV24-1|-|few
CATSEMGGAVGELFF
TGTGCCACCAGTGAAATGGGGGGGGCCGTCGGGGAGCTGTTTTTT
>TRBJ1-1|TRBV12-3/TRBV12-4|-|few
CASSPRFAANTEAFF
TGTGCCAGCAGTCCCAGGTTCGCGGCAAACACTGAAGCTTTCTTT
>TRBJ1-1|TRBV10-3|-|-
CAIKGETGFTEAFF
TGTGCCATCAAAGGGGAGACAGGCTTCACTGAAGCTTTCTTT
>TRBJ2-7|TRBV7-2|-|few
CASSFSSAYLYEQYF
TGTGCCAGCAGCTTTTCGAGCGCCTACCTCTACGAGCAGTACTTC
>TRBJ2-7|TRBV12-3/TRBV12-4|-|-
CASSFAQSSYEQYF
TGTGCCAGCAGTTTCGCACAGAGCTCCTACGAGCAGTACTTC
>TRBJ2-1|TRBV4-1|-|few
CASSQEGAGRSYNEQFF
TGCGCCAGCAGCCAAGAAGGAGCGGGCCGCTCCTACAATGAGCAGTTCTTC
>TRBJ1-2|TRBV29-1|-|few
CSVELDSGYGYTF
TGCAGCGTTGAGTTAGACTCGGGGTATGGCTACACCTTC
>TRBJ2-1|TRBV7-2|TRBD2|many
CASSETSGHSFNEQFF
TGTGCCAGCAGCGAAACTAGCGGTCATTCCTTCAATGAGCAGTTCTTC
>TRBJ2-2|TRBV5-1|-|-
CASSWDRSNTGELFF
TGCGCCAGCAGTTGGGACCGTTCGAACACCGGGGAGCTGTTTTTT
>TRBJ2-2|TRBV9|-|few
CASSGPSSRVNTGELFF
TGTGCCAGCAGCGGACCCTCTAGCCGGGTAAACACCGGGGAGCTGTTTTTT
>TRBJ1-5|TRBV20-1|-|few
CSAREVGGLWQPQHF
TGCAGTGCTAGAGAGGTGGGGGGGCTCTGGCAGCCCCAGCATTTT
>TRBJ1-2|TRBV5-1|-|-
CASSPRQVENGYTF
TGCGCCAGCAGCCCGAGACAGGTGGAAAATGGCTACACCTTC
>TRBJ2-1|TRBV3-1|-|-
CASSQSAEFGHEQFF
TGTGCCAGCAGCCAATCGGCTGAATTTGGGCATGAGCAGTTCTTC
>TRBJ2-2|TRBV11-2|-|-
CATDLARNTGELFF
TGTGCCACCGATCTAGCGAGGAACACCGGGGAGCTGTTTTTT
>TRBJ2-3|TRBV18|-|-
CASSRIRLSLRTDTQYF
TGTGCCAGCTCCCGCATCCGACTCAGTCTACGCACAGATACGCAGTATTTT
>TRBJ1-1|TRBV12-3/TRBV12-4|-|-
CASSFGRLNTEAFF
TGTGCCAGCAGTTTCGGGCGACTGAACACTGAAGCTTTCTTT
>TRBJ1-5|TRBV12-3/TRBV12-4|-|few
CASSYSRRNQPQHF
TGTGCCAGCAGTTACAGCCGAAGGAATCAGCCCCAGCATTTT
>TRBJ2-1|TRBV24-1|TRBD2|few
CATSESGTSGNNEQFF
TGTGCCACCAGTGAAAGTGGGACTAGCGGGAACAATGAGCAGTTCTTC
>TRBJ2-7|TRBV5-1|-|-
CASSLRAGSYEQYF
TGCGCCAGCAGCTTGAGGGCTGGATCCTACGAGCAGTACTTC
>TRBJ2-1|TRBV4-1|TRBD1|few
CASTRDRGDNEQFF
TGCGCCAGCACACGGGACAGGGGAGATAATGAGCAGTTCTTC
>TRBJ2-1|TRBV11-2|-|few
CASSLVAIEQFF
TGTGCCAGCAGCTTGGTTGCCATTGAGCAGTTCTTC
>TRBJ2-1|TRBV25-1|TRBD1|-
CASSTGGASSYNEQFF
TGTGCCAGCTCAACAGGGGGCGCCAGCTCCTACAATGAGCAGTTCTTC
>TRBJ2-1|TRBV28|-|-
CASSLWQELNNEQFF
TGTGCCAGCAGTTTATGGCAGGAGCTTAACAATGAGCAGTTCTTC
>TRBJ1-4|TRBV29-1|-|-
CSGQGGGEKLFF
TGCAGCGGCCAGGGAGGTGGTGAAAAACTGTTTTTT
>TRBJ1-1|TRBV3-1|-|few
CASSPRGIDEQGAFF
TGTGCCAGCAGCCCACGAGGGATCGACGAACAGGGCGCTTTCTTT
>TRBJ2-1|TRBV12-3/TRBV12-4|-|-
CASTTGGLVAYNEQFF
TGTGCCAGCACCACTGGGGGGCTAGTCGCCTACAATGAGCAGTTCTTC
>TRBJ2-1|TRBV3-1|-|few
CASSQGPPNEQFF
TGTGCCAGCAGCCAAGGTCCGCCTAATGAGCAGTTCTTC
>TRBJ2-5|TRBV19|-|-
CASSIRGSPETQYF
TGTGCCAGTAGTATAAGAGGCAGCCCGGAGACCCAGTACTTC